The source of this TCR beta chain is a study of CD8 T cells in ankylosing spondylitis (dated by TCRdb to between 2016 and 2019). For context, the study as a whole: To find TCR variants linked to disease, the study profiled T cell receptor beta repertoires in ankylosing spondylitis patients and healthy donors. The full study cohort comprised 25 or so ankylosing spondylitis patients and over a hundred healthy donors. Samples of peripheral blood were taken, and for ankylosing spondylitis patients, synovial fluid was collected as well.

Comment on this clonotype: Its antigen is currently not known. Base qualities are missing; no much larger clone stands one base away.

The instrument was an Illumina HiSeq 2500. Quantitative 5'-RACE with molecular barcodes was the method used to prepare the TCR beta libraries. Concerning the study's data processing: Disease-linked TCR variants were identified with a new computational method built on a probabilistic model of VDJ rearrangement. TCRdb applied fastp at Q25 and MiXCR to the public reads, then kept only in-frame beta chains. Rows matching on CDR3 protein sequence are summarized as one entry with the most common DNA and genes. TCRdb, not the original authors, processed these V and J calls. The sample data list about 400,000 distinct CDR3 sequences, and 20% to 25% of these were observed just once. The top ten clonotypes cover less than 15% of the sample. The study at large found these results: A TCR beta motif of eight highly homologous amino acid variants appeared characteristic of blood from ankylosing spondylitis patients. Some motif variants were previously reported in synovial fluid and blood of reactive arthritis patients, suggesting common disease-initiation mechanisms. According to the report, matched synovial fluid samples from ankylosing spondylitis patients were significantly enriched for the disease-linked clones. A CD8+ phenotype was shown by the disease-linked clones, which were found at relatively low frequencies in peripheral blood.

The sequencing input was blood, either unsorted or a sorted T cell fraction (not recorded which). This receptor was obtained from a male donor with ankylosing spondylitis or in good health (not recorded which).

The CDR3 region: CASGGYTGELFF. The nucleotide sequence reads TGTGCCAGCGGGGGATACACCGGGGAGCTGTTTTTT. This sequence uses TRBV7-9 and TRBJ2-2; the D gene is possibly TRBD1 or TRBD2, with 5 bases matching each. From the cysteine up to the phenylalanine, the CDR3 has a length of 12 residues. Only the CDR3 portion is preserved as DNA: 36 bases, with reading frame beginning at the first base. The germline ends are 7 bases apart after V is trimmed by 8 bases and J by 3 bases. As encoded in the germline V gene (reference sequence), CDR1 is SEHNR while CDR2 is FQNEAQ.